One TCR beta chain is described in this entry. These data come from a study of blood T cell repertoires in COVID-19. Ages ranged from about 18 to 89 years, with residence in around 24 US areas. Profiled with immunoSEQ multiplex PCR; TCRdb holds only in-frame clones, not every one. In the table there are some 250,000 clones, approximately 91% of which are singletons. The receptor comes from a woman aged 40 to 50 with acute COVID-19. Sequencing used PBMCs or T cells enriched from blood (not recorded which).

CDR3 sequence reads: CASGLAGTGKVSGNTIYF. CDR3 DNA: TGTGCTAGTGGTTTGGCAGGGACAGGGAAGGTCTCTGGAAACACCATATATTTT. This chain links TRBV12-5 with TRBJ1-3; 9 bases are shared with TRBD1. The CDR3 length is 18 residues. Trimming at V came to 1 base and at J to 0 bases, leaving 7 bases not matched to a gene. From germline, CDR1 is LGHNT and CDR2 FRNRAP.